The 15 T cell receptor beta chains given below trace back to one sample, sequenced in a study of neurological immune-mediated disorders (dated by TCRdb to 2018 to 2020). Preparation of the library involved 5' RACE. The sequencing machine was an Illumina HiSeq 2500. In-frame beta chains were kept once TCRdb had trimmed the public reads at Q25 with fastp and called clones with MiXCR. Records with the same CDR3 protein are collapsed into one entry carrying the most frequent genes and DNA. Within this sample are about 22,000 distinct CDR3 sequences, with approximately 6.6% of them counted one time only. Of the sample, 35% to 55% falls within the top ten clones. The sequencing input was CD8+ T cells from blood. The receptors were sampled from a man aged 18 to 30 in good health.

This clonotype was recorded at least ten times. The chain uses TRBV24-1 and TRBJ2-2, with 8 bases that match TRBD1. The CDR3 extends over 20 amino acids. J was trimmed by 0 bases and V by 6 bases; bases with no gene match: 17. The germline gives CDR1 KGHDR, CDR2 SFDVKD. CDR3: CATSTIAGQGTIANTGELFF. The CDR3 bases are TGTGCCACCAGTACAATCGCAGGACAGGGAACTATCGCGAACACCGGGGAGCTGTTTTTT.

Concerning this clonotype: Possible read error: a much larger clone is one base away. This likely comes from a read error, as the CDR3 has no conserved phenylalanine or tryptophan at its end. The DNA of the CDR3 is TGTGCCAGCAGTGAAGTAGATACGCAGTATCTT. Amino acids: CASSEVDTQYL. The chain uses TRBV6-1 and TRBJ2-3; D remains unclear. Trimming shortened V by 1 base and J by 5 bases, and 1 base separated the two germline ends. The germline V gene encodes CDR1 MNHNS and CDR2 SASEGT. This CDR3 has 11 residues.

This clonotype was seen repeatedly, ten times or more. The rearrangement links TRBV5-1 to TRBJ1-1; no clear D gene. Trimming cost V 0 bases and J 5 bases, with 11 bases left between them. In germline, CDR1 is SGHRS, CDR2 YFSETQ. The CDR3 consists of 14 residues. The CDR3 DNA reads as TGCGCCAGCAGCTTGGGACCCAGAGGTACTGAAGCTTTCTTT. Its protein is CASSLGPRGTEAFF.

This clonotype was detected ten times or more. The V and J genes are TRBV20-1 and TRBJ2-2; 7 bases fit TRBD1. V lost 6 bases, J lost 0 bases, and 4 bases stayed unmatched. The CDR3 runs 14 residues. The germline gives CDR1 DFQATT, CDR2 SNEGSKA (reference sequence). CDR3 loop: CSATGTANTGELFF. The DNA for the CDR3 is TGCAGTGCCACCGGGACAGCGAACACCGGGGAGCTGTTTTTT.

This clonotype was seen at least ten times. V gene TRBV5-6 combines with J gene TRBJ1-1, with no clear D. Trimming pared 0 bases from V and 1 base from J, leaving 7 bases between. The germline V gene encodes CDR1 SGHDT and CDR2 YYEEEE. This CDR3 contains 14 residues. CDR3 residues: CASSLGVTNTEAFF. The CDR3 DNA reads as TGTGCCAGCAGCTTGGGGGTCACGAACACTGAAGCTTTCTTT.

By share, this clonotype ranks as medium-sized. The chain has TRBV12-3 or TRBV12-4 and TRBJ1-5, with TRBD1 as a possible D gene (5 bases). V was shortened by 4 bases and J by 6 bases, with 10 bases between the two germline ends. The CDR3 has 13 residues. The CDR3 spells CASSWGSVQPQHF. CDR3 in DNA: TGTGCCAGCAGTTGGGGGTCGGTTCAGCCCCAGCATTTT.

Ten or more counts support this clonotype. The V and J genes are TRBV7-6 and TRBJ1-1, with D uncertain. Trimming removed 1 base at V and 7 bases at J, with 10 bases between. The germline gives CDR1 SGHVS, CDR2 FNYEAQ. CDR3 length: 13 amino acids. The CDR3 region has the DNA TGTGCCAGCAGCTTAGGGGGAGTGGATGAAGCTTTCTTT. It yields the protein CASSLGGVDEAFF.

This clonotype was observed a handful of times. V usage is TRBV7-2 and J usage is TRBJ1-5, with unresolved D. V gave up 5 bases and J gave up 6 bases, with 11 bases separating them. This CDR3 contains 13 residues. Per the germline V gene, CDR1 is SGHTA and CDR2 is FQGNSA. Written as DNA, the CDR3 is TGTGCCAGCAGCCCCTTAACCGGTCAGCCCCAGCATTTT. The encoded protein is CASSPLTGQPQHF.

This clonotype was recorded many times. This rearrangement joins TRBV7-3 to TRBJ2-3; D tentatively reads TRBD1 or TRBD2 (5 bases each). Germline loops: CDR1 SGHTA, CDR2 FQGTGA. Trimming removed 2 bases from V and 6 bases from J, with 9 bases in between. The CDR3 has 13 residues. CDR3 coding DNA: TGTGCCAGCAGCTTAGAGGGGATGGATACGCAGTATTTT. Residues: CASSLEGMDTQYF.

This clonotype has ten or more counts. The chain couples TRBV10-3 to TRBJ2-3; D is possibly TRBD1 (5 bases). CDR3 length equals 14 residues. Per the germline V gene, CDR1 is ENHRY and CDR2 is SYGVKD. V was trimmed by 0 bases and J by 6 bases, leaving 10 bases between them. DNA of the CDR3: TGTGCCATCAGTGAGTCGCAGGGATGGGATACGCAGTATTTT. This sequence encodes CAISESQGWDTQYF.

This clonotype was observed at least ten times. The rearrangement uses TRBV9 and TRBJ2-3, with D unresolved. Germline V gene sequence: CDR1 SGDLS, CDR2 YYNGEE. CDR3 size: 11 residues. Trimming left V 0 bases short and J 5 bases short, with 1 base between. For the CDR3, the DNA is TGTGCCAGCAGCGTAGAAGATACGCAGTATTTT. Translation gives CASSVEDTQYF.

This clonotype appeared many times. The germline gene is not matched at one end of the junction; a read error may be the cause. V gene TRBV20-1 combines with J gene TRBJ1-6, with 8 bases that match TRBD1. CDR1 and CDR2 from the germline V gene are DFQATT and SNEGSKA (reference sequence). CDR3 length equals 14 residues. The CDR3 loop reads CSARGQGGSSPLHF. For the CDR3, the DNA is TGCAGTGCCAGAGGACAGGGCGGCAGTTCACCCCTCCACTTT.

This clonotype was observed many times. The chain joins TRBV6-5 to TRBJ2-7; D is tentatively TRBD1 or TRBD2 (6 bases each). This CDR3 is 14 amino acids long. Germline V gene data show CDR1 as MNHEY and CDR2 as SVGAGI. Between the trimmed V and J ends, which lost 2 bases and 4 bases, there was a span of 12 bases. CDR3 sequence reads: CASSYAGEDYEQYF. The DNA of the CDR3 is TGTGCCAGCAGTTACGCAGGGGAGGATTACGAGCAGTACTTC.

This clonotype occurred many times. The chain carries TRBV6-4 and TRBJ2-1; weak D call: TRBD2 (6 bases). The CDR3 is 12 residues long. Germline CDR1 reads MRHNA; CDR2 reads SNTAGT. V lost 3 bases and J lost 15, with 15 bases in between. DNA for the CDR3: TGTGCCAGCAGTGATATATGGGGGGTTGCGTTCTTC. Protein sequence: CASSDIWGVAFF.

This clonotype was seen at least ten times. The J gene is TRBJ2-1, the V gene TRBV10-3, with 13 bases that match TRBD2. Germline loops: CDR1 ENHRY, CDR2 SYGVKD. V trimming: 10 bases; J trimming: 3 bases; junction bases outside the gene matches: 6. CDR3 size: 15 residues. CDR3 DNA sequence: TGTGCCACCCGACTAGCGGGGGGCGACTACAATGAGCAGTTCTTC. Its protein product is CATRLAGGDYNEQFF.